The sequence of this TCR beta chain was determined in a study of T cell responses to AZD1222 COVID-19 vaccine. Turning to this clone: The antigen is undetermined.

Overall study findings and caveats: Repertoires in all cases were sampled only once the peak T cell response had passed. Reports say nearly half of spike-specific TCRs go after unmutated variant regions. Across the whole spike, CD4 TCRs peaked at regions 160-218 and 743-854. Baseline serology detected seropositivity in only six AZD1222 recipients.

The length of the CDR3 is 16 residues. With V trimmed by 0 bases and J by 2 bases, 8 bases remained unmatched. Germline V gene sequence: CDR1 SGHKS, CDR2 YYEKEE (reference sequence). Repertoires were generated with immunoSEQ multiplex PCR, while TCRdb's copy carries only in-frame clones and drops some. The sample lists 130,000 to 150,000 clones, under 95% seen once, with under 2% in the top ten. The J gene is TRBJ2-7, the V gene TRBV5-5; TRBD2 matches at 7 bases. This sequence originates from an adult in good health. The source was peripheral blood, collected on day 0 of AZD1222 vaccination. The CDR3 nucleotides read TGTGCCAGCAGCTTGGGTTTAAAGGGAGGGACCTACGAGCAGTACTTC. It specifies CASSLGLKGGTYEQYF.